This TCR beta chain was recovered during a study of CD4 T cells in relation to SARS-CoV-2 and coronaviruses. The unexposed donors gave CD4+ T cells in about 2010-2019, prior to COVID-19. CD4+ T cells were isolated from the cells after 10 days of culture. Overall study results and limits: Pre-pandemic and post-infection samples never came from the same donor.

This clone turned up a few times. What it binds is not known. The germline gives CDR1 MNHEY, CDR2 SMNVEV (reference sequence). J lost 0 bases, V lost 0 bases, and 4 bases had no gene match. The CDR3 contains 16 residues. Using immunoSEQ multiplex PCR, the repertoire was profiled, and TCRdb retains in-frame clones only, with some absent. Counted here are around 20,000 clones, more than 70% occurring once; the ten biggest clones make up more than 9%. The chain uses TRBV27 and TRBJ2-7; TRBD2 agrees at 8 bases. Specimen: CD4+ T cells from PBMCs, cultured in vitro. The receptor was derived from a human donor in good health. The CDR3 loop is CASSLSGGRSSYEQYF. CDR3 DNA: TGTGCCAGCAGTTTATCTGGCGGGAGGAGCTCCTACGAGCAGTACTTC.